The 3 T cell receptor beta chains listed next were all sequenced from one sample in a study of blood T cells in healthy people across ages (dated by TCRdb to the mid-2010s). Library creation used 5' RACE. Sequenced on an Illumina HiSeq 2500. The second PCR ran for about 7 to 11 cycles and used a J-beta primer mix along with a sample-barcoded 5' primer. Using fastp trimming at Q25 and MiXCR clonotype assembly, TCRdb reanalyzed the public sequencing data and kept in-frame beta chains. Duplicate CDR3 protein sequences are folded into a single record with the most common DNA and genes. The sample table records 700,000 to 850,000 distinct CDR3 sequences; about 34% of these occur just once. Under 15% of the sample goes to the ten largest clones. The sequenced sample consisted of blood. Receptors originate from a man younger than 35 in good health.

This clonotype appeared once. A much larger clone lies a single base off, so this may be a read error. This chain joins TRBV27 and TRBJ2-5, with 10 bases fitting TRBD2. The end of the DNA fits TRBJ2-1 better, so the J call may be wrong. This CDR3 has 16 amino acids. Germline V gene data show CDR1 as MNHEY and CDR2 as SMNVEV (reference sequence). The chain's CDR3 is CASRIGLAAPQETQFF. The DNA for the CDR3 is TGTGCCAGCAGAATCGGACTAGCGGCCCCTCAAGAGACCCAGTTCTTC.

This clonotype was seen more than once but under ten times. This rearrangement joins TRBV20-1 to TRBJ1-4, with no clear D. The V and J ends lost 0 bases and 8 bases respectively, with 1 base between them. Per germline, CDR1 DFQATT and CDR2 SNEGSKA (reference sequence). The CDR3 sequence is 10 residues long. CDR3 region: CSAREEKLFF. The CDR3 nucleotides are TGCAGTGCTAGAGAAGAAAAACTGTTTTTT.

This clonotype appeared many times. The chain uses TRBV5-1 and TRBJ2-5; no clear D gene. V lost 0 bases and J 4 bases, leaving 7 bases between the germline ends. This CDR3 spans 13 amino acids. CDR1 is SGHRS and CDR2 is YFSETQ in the germline V gene. The CDR3 region is CASSLDSLETQYF. The CDR3 DNA reads TGCGCCAGCAGCTTGGACAGTCTAGAGACCCAGTACTTC.